The 22 T cell receptor beta chains given below trace back to one sample, sequenced in a study of monozygotic twins with inflammatory bowel disease. TCRdb processed the 5' RACE reads again and assigns one entry to each CDR3 protein, with no DNA. Reported are more than 300,000 distinct CDR3 sequences; the ten largest clones contain approximately 2.4%. Sequencing was performed on blood. These receptors came from a human donor with ulcerative colitis or Crohn's disease, or a healthy co-twin of an affected twin (not recorded which).

The chain joins TRBV6-5 to TRBJ2-2. Per germline, CDR1 MNHEY and CDR2 SVGAGI. This CDR3 contains 13 residues. This chain's CDR3 is CASSYSGPGELFF.

The chain combines TRBV6-1 with TRBJ1-2; lacking DNA, the TRBD1 call made by TCRdb goes unchecked. The CDR3 sequence is 14 residues long. Germline V gene sequence: CDR1 MNHNS, CDR2 SASEGT. CDR3 region: CATKRASGVYGYTF.

This chain uses TRBV20-1 with TRBJ1-2. This CDR3 region has 15 residues. CDR1 is DFQATT, CDR2 SNEGSKA, per germline (reference sequence). The chain's CDR3 is CSASSHDWLRYGYTF.

V is TRBV12-3 or TRBV12-4 and J is TRBJ1-5. CDR3 length: 12 residues. The CDR3 loop is CASSPLNQPQHF.

This chain uses TRBV20-1 with TRBJ1-2; checking the TCRdb D call of TRBD1 is not possible without DNA. Germline V gene data show CDR1 as DFQATT and CDR2 as SNEGSKA (reference sequence). The CDR3 totals 15 residues. The CDR3 protein is CSARDRAWGYYGYTF.

The J gene is TRBJ2-1, the V gene TRBV5-1. Germline CDR1 is SGHRS and CDR2 is YFSETQ. The CDR3 contains 11 residues. CDR3 sequence reads: CASLGVVEQFF.

The chain joins TRBV20-1 to TRBJ2-1; with no DNA, the TCRdb D assignment of TRBD2 cannot be verified. The CDR3 is made up of 14 amino acids. In germline, CDR1 is DFQATT, CDR2 SNEGSKA (reference sequence). The CDR3 sequence: CSARGAGALNEQFF.

The V gene is TRBV18, the J gene TRBJ1-2. The CDR3 length is 14 residues. Germline V gene data show CDR1 as KGHSH and CDR2 as LQKENI. CDR3 in amino acids: CASSLRAANYGYTF.

The J gene is TRBJ2-7, the V gene TRBV5-4; the TRBD2 assignment by TCRdb is unverifiable without DNA. CDR3 size: 15 residues. The germline V gene encodes CDR1 SGHNT and CDR2 YYREEE (reference sequence). CDR3 loop: CASSLDASGTYEQYF.

V and J are TRBV5-1 and TRBJ2-7; TCRdb's D call of TRBD1 is untestable without DNA. The CDR3 length is 15 residues. Germline V lookup: CDR1 SGHRS, CDR2 YFSETQ. CDR3 residues: CASRRKRDTNYEQYF.

This sequence joins TRBV12-3 or TRBV12-4 and TRBJ1-5. The CDR3 runs to 15 residues. The CDR3 reads CASSFGSHSNQPQHF.

The rearrangement links TRBV12-3 or TRBV12-4 to TRBJ2-5. The CDR3 runs 14 residues. The CDR3 region is CASSPPGYQETQYF.

J is TRBJ1-1 and V is TRBV5-1; lacking DNA, the TRBD1 call made by TCRdb goes unchecked. The V gene's germline CDR1 is SGHRS and CDR2 YFSETQ. There are 16 residues in the CDR3. This CDR3 is CASSINRGPMNTEAFF.

The J gene is TRBJ2-7, the V gene TRBV3-1. The CDR3 has 15 amino acids. The germline V gene encodes CDR1 LGHDT and CDR2 YNNKEL (reference sequence). CDR3 protein: CASSQDFSAGYEQYF.

V is TRBV7-9 and J is TRBJ1-5; TCRdb outputs TRBD1, but without DNA this stays unchecked. The CDR3 contains 15 residues. Looked up from germline, CDR1 is SEHNR and CDR2 is FQNEAQ (reference sequence). The CDR3 loop is CASSLGRGAHQPQHF.

V and J are TRBV7-9 and TRBJ1-2; TCRdb designates TRBD1, a call that cannot be tested without DNA. Germline V gene data show CDR1 as SEHNR and CDR2 as FQNEAQ (reference sequence). There are 17 residues in the CDR3. The CDR3 reads CASSLIWARDSSNLGTF.

The chain uses TRBV6-1 and TRBJ1-1; TCRdb outputs TRBD1, but without DNA this stays unchecked. Germline CDR1 and CDR2: MNHNS and SASEGT. The CDR3 spans 15 residues. CDR3 amino acids: CASSRLQGGGTEAFF.

The genes are TRBV20-1 and TRBJ2-7; the D gene TCRdb calls, TRBD1, cannot be checked with no DNA. CDR1 and CDR2 from the germline V gene are DFQATT and SNEGSKA (reference sequence). The CDR3 is 17 amino acids. CDR3 region: CSARFGLRQGVSYEQYF.

The rearrangement joins TRBV7-2 to TRBJ2-2; there is no DNA to check the TCRdb D call of TRBD1. This CDR3 contains 14 residues. Germline lookup yields CDR1 SGHTA and CDR2 FQGNSA. The CDR3: CASTLQGRFGELFF.

This rearrangement joins TRBV19 to TRBJ2-2. This CDR3 is built from 13 residues. The germline gives CDR1 LNHDA, CDR2 SQIVND (reference sequence). This CDR3 reads CASSISYGRELFF.

The genes are TRBV5-1 and TRBJ2-5. The CDR3 covers 14 residues. The germline V gene encodes CDR1 SGHRS and CDR2 YFSETQ. This CDR3 reads CASSWTSSQETQYF.

The CDR3: CSVEDRRRGAGSDTQYF. The chain is built from TRBV29-1 and TRBJ2-3; TCRdb proposes TRBD1, but this gene call is untestable without DNA. The length of the CDR3 is 17 residues. Per germline, CDR1 SQVTM and CDR2 ANQGSEA.